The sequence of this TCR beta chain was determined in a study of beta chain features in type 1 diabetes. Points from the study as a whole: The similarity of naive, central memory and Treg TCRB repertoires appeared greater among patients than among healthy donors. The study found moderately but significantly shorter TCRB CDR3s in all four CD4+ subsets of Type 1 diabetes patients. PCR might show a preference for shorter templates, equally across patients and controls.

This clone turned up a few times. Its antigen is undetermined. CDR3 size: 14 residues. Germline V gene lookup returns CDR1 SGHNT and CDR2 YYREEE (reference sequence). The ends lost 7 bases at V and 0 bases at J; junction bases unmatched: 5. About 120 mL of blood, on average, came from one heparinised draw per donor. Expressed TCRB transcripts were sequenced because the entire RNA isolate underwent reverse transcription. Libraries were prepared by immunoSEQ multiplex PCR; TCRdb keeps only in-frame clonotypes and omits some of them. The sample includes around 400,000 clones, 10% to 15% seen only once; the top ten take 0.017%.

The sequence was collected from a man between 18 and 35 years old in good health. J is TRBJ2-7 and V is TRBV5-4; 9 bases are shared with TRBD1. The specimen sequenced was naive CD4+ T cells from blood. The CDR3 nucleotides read TGTGCCAGCCGCAGGACAGGGGACTCCTACGAGCAGTACTTC. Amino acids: CASRRTGDSYEQYF.